A single sample gave rise to the 3 T cell receptor beta chains below, sequenced in a study of CD4 and CD8 cells across lung adenocarcinoma regions. MiXCR, applied by TCRdb to the PCR reads, yields one record per CDR3 protein. Of about 19,000 distinct CDR3 sequences in the sample, 50% are singletons; the top ten hold around 31%. The sample comprised CD8+ T cells from the margin of a lung tumor. These receptors originate from a male donor with lung adenocarcinoma. The CD4 and CD8 labels of this study may be unreliable.

The J gene is TRBJ2-1, the V gene TRBV7-6; maybe TRBD1 (5 bases). V dropped 3 bases and J dropped 0 bases, with 9 bases sitting between them. The CDR3 consists of 15 residues. The germline V gene has CDR1 SGHVS and CDR2 FNYEAQ. The CDR3 loop is CASSFTQGSYNEQFF. In DNA, the CDR3 is TGTGCCAGCAGCTTTACTCAGGGCTCCTACAATGAGCAGTTCTTC.

The chain links TRBV27 to TRBJ2-5, with 10 bases lining up with TRBD1. The DNA end favors TRBJ2-7, so the J call may be wrong. This CDR3 is built from 14 residues. Looked up from germline, CDR1 is MNHEY and CDR2 is SMNVEV (reference sequence). The CDR3 nucleotides are TGTGCCAGCAGCCGGACAGGGGGAAGTTACGAGCAGTACTTC. This translates into CASSRTGGSYEQYF.

The sample holds a few counts of this clonotype. This rearrangement joins TRBV6-1 to TRBJ1-3, with D possibly being TRBD1 (6 bases). CDR3 length: 15 residues. The germline V gene encodes CDR1 MNHNS and CDR2 SASEGT. V dropped 5 bases and J dropped 2 bases, with 13 bases sitting between them. CDR3 in amino acids: CASSPRRGAGNTIYF. In DNA form, the CDR3 reads TGTGCCAGCAGTCCCCGAAGGGGGGCTGGAAACACCATATATTTT.